One sample yielded the 28 T cell receptor beta chains listed below, sequenced in a study of T cell responses to AZD1222 COVID-19 vaccine. The data were produced by immunoSEQ multiplex PCR, yet TCRdb's version contains in-frame clones alone and is incomplete. The repertoire holds 180,000 or so clones, with over 90% as singletons. The sequencing used peripheral blood, collected on day 0 of AZD1222 vaccination. The receptors stem from an adult in good health.

The V gene is TRBV27, the J gene TRBJ2-1; D remains ambiguous. V was trimmed by 3 bases and J by 5 bases, leaving 11 bases between them. Germline V gene lookup returns CDR1 MNHEY and CDR2 SMNVEV (reference sequence). The CDR3 length is 14 residues. The chain's CDR3 is CASSFGLGNNEQFF. For the CDR3, the DNA is TGTGCCAGCAGTTTTGGGCTAGGAAACAATGAGCAGTTCTTC.

This chain uses TRBV5-8 with TRBJ1-5; D unresolved. The ends were cut back, 2 bases at V and 5 bases at J, with 8 bases in the middle. Per the germline V gene, CDR1 is SGHTS and CDR2 is YDEGEE. The CDR3 contains 13 residues. The DNA of the CDR3 is TGTGCCAGCAGCTTATTGAGGGATCAGCCCCAGCATTTT. Translated, it gives CASSLLRDQPQHF.

The J gene is TRBJ1-5, the V gene TRBV19; the D gene is possibly TRBD1 (6 bases). Trimming stripped 6 bases from V and 7 bases from J, with 16 bases between. This CDR3 is 14 amino acids long. The germline CDR1 and CDR2 sequences are LNHDA and SQIVND (reference sequence). The CDR3 region has the DNA TGTGCCAGTAGGCGAGGGGGGGCTCACCAGCCCCAGCATTTT. Translated, it gives CASRRGGAHQPQHF. The full variable domain, rest sourced from reference TRBV19 and TRBJ1-5, is DGGITQSPKYLFRKEGQNVTLSCEQNLNHDAMYWYRQDPGQGLRLIYYSQIVNDFQKGDIAEGYSVSREKKESFPLTVTSAQKNPTAFYLCASRRGGAHQPQHFGDGTRLSIL.

V is TRBV3-1 (or the pseudogene TRBV3-2) and J is TRBJ1-1; 7 nucleotides agree with TRBD1. Trimming at V came to 4 bases and at J to 5 bases, leaving 10 bases not matched to a gene. CDR3 length equals 15 residues. The germline V gene encodes CDR1 LGHDT and CDR2 YNNKEL (reference sequence). The CDR3 protein is CASSLRTGGGTEAFF. Written as DNA, the CDR3 is TGTGCCAGCAGCCTACGGACAGGAGGGGGTACTGAAGCTTTCTTT.

The chain recombines TRBV10-3 with TRBJ2-1, with D possibly being TRBD2 (6 bases). Trimming cost V 8 bases and J 9 bases, with 11 bases left between them. The CDR3 is made up of 11 amino acids. The germline CDR1 and CDR2 sequences are ENHRY and SYGVKD. The CDR3 protein is CAISSAGEQFF. The CDR3 DNA is TGTGCCATCTCTAGCGCGGGTGAGCAGTTCTTC.

In its sample, this clone was seen a few times. In DNA form, the CDR3 reads TGCGCCAGCAGCTCTGACTTAGGGGACTATGGCTACACCTTC. It specifies CASSSDLGDYGYTF. The chain links TRBV5-1 to TRBJ1-2, with D possibly TRBD1 on 5 matching bases. The V and J ends lost 3 bases and 3 bases respectively, with 12 bases between them. CDR3 length equals 14 residues. CDR1 SGHRS and CDR2 YFSETQ come from the germline V gene.

The chain recombines TRBV20-1 with TRBJ2-5; D possibly corresponds to TRBD1 (6 bases). V was clipped by 6 bases and J by 5 bases, with 10 bases between them. Per germline, CDR1 DFQATT and CDR2 SNEGSKA (reference sequence). The length of the CDR3 is 11 residues. In DNA, the CDR3 is TGCAGTGCCCGGACAGTTGAGACCCAGTACTTC. This codes for CSARTVETQYF.

This rearrangement joins TRBV10-1 to TRBJ2-3; TRBD1 aligns across 9 bases. V shed 4 bases and J 8 bases; nucleotides not matched to a gene: 10. Germline V CDR1 and CDR2: WNHNN, SYGVQD (reference sequence). CDR3 length: 15 residues. The CDR3 sequence is CASSGPGQGFSTQYF. The CDR3 DNA is TGCGCCAGCAGTGGCCCGGGACAGGGATTTTCTACGCAGTATTTT.

This clone was counted once. The V call is TRBV5-1, the J call TRBJ1-2; 12 positions agree with TRBD1. CDR3 length equals 17 residues. CDR1 SGHRS and CDR2 YFSETQ come from the germline V gene. Germline trimming cut 3 bases from V and 3 bases from J; bases unmatched to any gene: 9. This chain's CDR3 is CASSSTTGTGGDYGYTF. CDR3 nucleotides: TGCGCCAGCAGCTCTACAACCGGGACAGGGGGCGACTATGGCTACACCTTC.

The gene calls are TRBV28 and TRBJ1-3; TRBD1 matches at 8 bases. The CDR3 runs 12 residues. CDR1 and CDR2 from the germline V gene are MDHEN and SYDVKM. Trimming at V came to 5 bases and at J to 7 bases, leaving 1 base not matched to a gene. The CDR3 loop is CASSGQGNTIYF. The DNA of the CDR3 is TGTGCCAGCAGTGGACAGGGCAACACCATATATTTT.

About this clone: A read error may account for a junction end that differs from germline. This chain joins TRBV7-9 and TRBJ2-7; no clear D. The CDR3 loop spans 12 amino acids. Germline V lookup: CDR1 SEHNR, CDR2 FQNEAQ (reference sequence). The CDR3 bases are TGTGCCAGCAGCCACCCCTACGCGGCCCCGGACTTC. It codes for CASSHPYAAPDF.

The V gene is TRBV7-2, the J gene TRBJ1-1; the match to TRBD1 covers 11 bases. The V segment lost 5 bases and the J segment 5 bases; nucleotides outside the gene matches: 7. The CDR3 loop spans 15 amino acids. The germline V gene has CDR1 SGHTA and CDR2 FQGNSA. Here the CDR3 reads CASSPPGQGDTEAFF. The CDR3 nucleotides read TGTGCCAGCAGCCCTCCGGGACAGGGGGATACTGAAGCTTTCTTT.

The chain couples TRBV11-2 to TRBJ1-2; D remains unclear. Germline values: CDR1 SGHAT, CDR2 FQNNGV. This CDR3 contains 15 residues. Between the trimmed V and J ends, which lost 5 bases and 8 bases, there was a span of 21 bases. The CDR3 sequence is CASSPPNAPRVGYTF. CDR3 sequence (DNA): TGTGCCAGCAGCCCCCCGAATGCCCCCCGGGTCGGCTACACCTTC.

This rearrangement joins TRBV15 to TRBJ1-1; D is possibly TRBD1 (5 bases). Germline CDR1 LNHNV, CDR2 YYDKDF (reference sequence). CDR3 length equals 15 residues. The V and J ends lost 1 base and 4 bases respectively, with 13 bases between them. As DNA, the CDR3 is TGTGCCACCAGCAGAGTTAAAGGGGCTGGCACTGAAGCTTTCTTT. It yields the protein CATSRVKGAGTEAFF.

The chain recombines TRBV28 with TRBJ1-5, with D possibly TRBD1 on 5 matching bases. Trimming pared 3 bases from V and 4 bases from J, leaving 19 bases between. The CDR3 has 17 amino acids. Germline values: CDR1 MDHEN, CDR2 SYDVKM. CDR3 sequence (DNA): TGTGCCAGCAGTTTTCCCGTAGGTTCGGGGCATAATCAGCCCCAGCATTTT. Amino acid sequence: CASSFPVGSGHNQPQHF.

The V call is TRBV5-1, the J call TRBJ2-2; the match to TRBD1 covers 7 bases. The CDR3 consists of 17 residues. CDR1 and CDR2 (germline): SGHRS, YFSETQ. V gave up 5 bases and J gave up 1 base; unmatched junction bases: 11. CDR3 nucleotide sequence: TGCGCCAGCAGAATTTCCGGGACAGATAAGAACACCGGGGAGCTGTTTTTT. Translating gives CASRISGTDKNTGELFF.

The chain links TRBV6-5 to TRBJ1-2; TRBD1 matches 11 bases. CDR1 and CDR2 (germline): MNHEY, SVGAGI. CDR3 length equals 15 residues. Unmatched junction bases numbered 10, after V lost 6 bases and J lost 7 bases. CDR3 protein: CASSKSSGTGGGYTF. CDR3 in DNA: TGTGCCAGCAGCAAAAGTTCGGGGACAGGGGGTGGCTACACCTTC.

The gene calls are TRBV19 and TRBJ2-2, with 8 bases that match TRBD1. V shed 2 bases, J shed 5 bases, and the junction held 7 bases outside the gene matches. The CDR3 loop spans 16 amino acids. Germline values: CDR1 LNHDA, CDR2 SQIVND (reference sequence). For the CDR3, the DNA is TGTGCCAGTAGTATAAGGCAGGGGGCACGTACCGGGGAGCTGTTTTTT. Encoded protein: CASSIRQGARTGELFF.

Comment on this clone: Compared with germline, one end of the junction differs, possibly owing to a read error. The chain recombines TRBV6-5 with TRBJ2-1; 8 nucleotides align to TRBD1. Per the germline V gene, CDR1 is MNHEY and CDR2 is SVGAGI. There are 13 residues in the CDR3. The CDR3 DNA reads as TGTGCCAGCAGTAATATCTTACAGGGCAGGGGGCTCTTC. Amino acid sequence: CASSNILQGRGLF.

V and J are TRBV6-5 and TRBJ1-1; 7 nucleotides match TRBD1. CDR1 and CDR2 from the germline V gene are MNHEY and SVGAGI. This CDR3 is 14 amino acids long. The ends lost 2 bases at V and 3 bases at J; junction bases unmatched: 3. The CDR3: CASSYDRDYTEAFF. The CDR3 DNA follows: TGTGCCAGCAGTTACGACAGGGACTACACTGAAGCTTTCTTT.

This clone was detected only a few times. The CDR3 nucleotides read TGCAGCGTGACCGGACAGTTGGCGAACACTGAAGCTTTCTTT. Amino acids: CSVTGQLANTEAFF. The rearrangement joins TRBV29-1 to TRBJ1-1, with a weak D call TRBD1 (6 bases). From germline, CDR1 is SQVTM and CDR2 ANQGSEA. CDR3 size: 14 residues. Trimming took 6 bases from V and 1 from J, leaving 15 bases between them. The full variable domain, its missing parts supplied by reference TRBV29-1 and TRBJ1-1, is SAVISQKPSRDICQRGTSLTIQCQVDSQVTMMFWYRQQPGQSLTLIATANQGSEATYESGFVIDKFPISRPNLTFSTLTVSNMSPEDSSIYLCSVTGQLANTEAFFGQGTRLTVV.

The chain recombines TRBV29-1 with TRBJ1-4; D is uncertain. V lost 4 bases, J lost 7 bases, and 13 bases lay in between. The CDR3 loop spans 13 amino acids. The germline V gene encodes CDR1 SQVTM and CDR2 ANQGSEA. The CDR3 reads CSVVKRLGEKLFF. CDR3 sequence (DNA): TGCAGCGTTGTAAAGCGGTTGGGTGAAAAACTGTTTTTT.

V gene TRBV6-4 combines with J gene TRBJ2-6; no reliable D call. Germline CDR1 reads MRHNA; CDR2 reads SNTAGT. The CDR3 spans 15 residues. V lost 3 bases and J lost 0, with 6 bases in between. CDR3 nucleotides: TGTGCCAGCAGTGAGTCCGCCTCTGGGGCCAACGTCCTGACTTTC. Residues: CASSESASGANVLTF.

The genes are TRBV6-5 and TRBJ2-7; maybe TRBD1 (6 bases). V gave up 2 bases and J gave up 3 bases, with 8 bases separating them. CDR1 is MNHEY, CDR2 SVGAGI, per germline. The CDR3 is 13 amino acids. The CDR3 spells CASSYPTGYEQYF. CDR3 DNA: TGTGCCAGCAGTTACCCGACAGGCTACGAGCAGTACTTC.

This chain joins TRBV10-1 and TRBJ2-1; 13 nucleotides match TRBD2. The ends lost 5 bases at V and 2 bases at J; junction bases unmatched: 3. The germline CDR1 and CDR2 sequences are WNHNN and SYGVQD (reference sequence). The CDR3 runs 16 residues. CDR3 loop: CASSMGLAGPYNEQFF. CDR3 coding DNA: TGCGCCAGCAGTATGGGACTAGCGGGACCCTACAATGAGCAGTTCTTC.

V and J are TRBV3-1 (or the pseudogene TRBV3-2) and TRBJ2-1, with 12 bases identical to TRBD2. CDR3 size: 19 residues. Germline CDR1 is LGHDT and CDR2 is YNNKEL (reference sequence). J gave up 4 bases and V 4 bases, and 14 bases lay outside the gene matches. DNA of the CDR3: TGTGCCAGCAGCCCTCAAGGGACTAGCGGGTCCTCCTTTTACAATGAGCAGTTCTTC. Translating gives CASSPQGTSGSSFYNEQFF.

The rearrangement uses TRBV5-1 and TRBJ1-1; D is ambiguous. The CDR3 totals 15 residues. CDR1 SGHRS and CDR2 YFSETQ come from the germline V gene. Deletions cut 4 bases from V and 1 base from J, with 14 bases between. In DNA, the CDR3 is TGCGCCAGCAGCGCTATCTTCGGAGCGAACACTGAAGCTTTCTTT. Protein product: CASSAIFGANTEAFF.

This clone showed up just once. V usage is TRBV10-2 and J usage is TRBJ2-3; D ambiguous. Trimming took off 4 bases at V and 6 bases at J, with 11 bases between the two ends. The CDR3 sequence is 13 residues long. CDR1 is WSHSY and CDR2 is SAAADI in the germline V gene. This CDR3 reads CASSVTLLDTQYF. The DNA of the CDR3 is TGCGCCAGCAGTGTGACGCTTTTGGATACGCAGTATTTT.